This entry concerns a single TCR beta chain. Other DNA variants within this sample encode the same CDR3. This entry comes from a study of blood T cell repertoires in COVID-19. Background on the study: Sites across the United States, Italy and Spain contributed samples from acute and convalescent COVID-19. The analysed material was cDNA or gDNA that came from T cells, B-cell-depleted T cells, or PBMCs.

CDR1 SGDLS and CDR2 YYNGEE come from the germline V gene. The CDR3 is made up of 13 amino acids. Trimming pared 4 bases from V and 1 base from J, leaving 8 bases between. Authors' processing steps: Nucleated cell counts were estimated from reference gene primer amplification. The repertoire was sequenced with immunoSEQ multiplex PCR; TCRdb's copy has only in-frame clones and lacks some. That table gives V, J and clone size, and the DNA gave D and trimming. The table shows tens of thousands of clones, with approximately 80% occurring only once. It was during active infection that Seattle patients were enrolled and then longitudinally followed.

This TCR came from a man in his fifties or sixties with COVID-19, enrolled during active disease. The chain combines TRBV9 with TRBJ2-5; weak D call: TRBD2 (5 bases). The sequencing input was peripheral blood. In nucleotides, the CDR3 is TGTGCCAGCAGCCCCCGGGGCCAAGAGACCCAGTACTTC. Its protein is CASSPRGQETQYF.